Sequencing of this TCR beta chain was carried out in a study of shared clonotypes between healthy human individuals. Study-wide context: Plates per donor: three CD4 naive, three CD4 memory, two CD8 naive, one CD8 memory. Notes on the study in general: Inspection by rarefaction showed sorted-subset sequencing to be incomplete despite large depth. Some clonotypes were shared by all four sorted-subset donors, while others were not shared. The non-shared ones had lower generation probabilities than the shared ones.

None of the donors, who were healthy HIV-negative adults, had recently had acute infections or vaccinations. A note on this clone: What it binds is unknown. A read error is the likely source, as a far larger clone sits one nucleotide away.

Sequencing was performed with immunoSEQ multiplex PCR; in TCRdb, only in-frame clones are kept and a portion is missing. This sample has about 710,000 clones, with less than 80% found just once. The sequenced sample was memory CD4+ T cells sorted from blood. Subset in this sample: CD45RA-negative fraction. This receptor was identified in a woman aged 25 to 39 in good health.

The DNA of the CDR3 is TGTGCCAGCAGCTTCGAGGGAGGGATTGAGGCCTACGAGCAGTACTTC. It yields the protein CASSFEGGIEAYEQYF. The V and J genes are TRBV7-2 and TRBJ2-7, with 7 positions matching TRBD2. Germline CDR1 SGHTA, CDR2 FQGNSA. J gave up 2 bases and V 3 bases, and 10 bases lay outside the gene matches. This CDR3 is built from 16 residues.